The 5 T cell receptor beta chains given below trace back to one sample, sequenced in a study of T-cell memory formation after mild COVID-19. TCRdb re-analysed the 5' RACE reads in MiXCR, keeping a single row per CDR3 protein. The sample shows just under 50,000 distinct CDR3 sequences, less than 15% of them seen only once. The sample consisted of PBMCs or a T cell subset sorted from them (not recorded which). The receptors originated from a man younger than 35 who had mild COVID-19 (a few samples of this study predate the infection). Cell type and time point are not known.

The J gene is TRBJ1-1, the V gene TRBV10-3; 7 bases match TRBD1. CDR1 is ENHRY, CDR2 SYGVKD, per germline. The V gene end was trimmed by 6 bases and the J gene end by 1 base; junction bases not matched to a gene: 14. The CDR3 has 17 amino acids. The CDR3 spells CAIRDPGQSTWNTEAFF. The CDR3 DNA reads as TGTGCCATCAGGGATCCGGGACAGTCTACTTGGAACACTGAAGCTTTCTTT.

The chain carries TRBV6-2 or TRBV6-3 and TRBJ2-7, with no clear D. Deletions cut 7 bases from V and 5 bases from J, with 15 bases between. CDR3 length: 13 residues. Germline V lookup: CDR1 MNHEY, CDR2 SVGEGT. Here the CDR3 reads CASTQTTSNEQYF. CDR3 bases: TGTGCCAGCACCCAGACGACGAGTAACGAGCAGTACTTC.

This clonotype was seen many times. This rearrangement joins TRBV28 to TRBJ2-7; possible D gene TRBD1, 7 bases. Trimming took 7 bases from V and 6 from J, leaving 16 bases between them. Germline CDR1 and CDR2: MDHEN and SYDVKM. CDR3 size: 13 residues. The DNA for the CDR3 is TGTGCCAGCATCGGCAGGGGGGCACGCGAGCAGTACGTC. Protein: CASIGRGAREQYV.

This clonotype was counted between two and nine times. V usage is TRBV7-6 and J usage is TRBJ2-7; D possibly corresponds to TRBD1 (5 bases). This CDR3 has 15 amino acids. The V and J ends lost 5 bases and 0 bases respectively, with 14 bases between them. Germline V lookup: CDR1 SGHVS, CDR2 FNYEAQ. The CDR3 here is CASSHNPDSSYEQYF. The CDR3 DNA is TGTGCCAGCAGCCATAACCCCGACAGCTCCTACGAGCAGTACTTC. The entire variable domain, with the rest obtained from reference TRBV7-6 and TRBJ2-7, is as follows: GAGVSQSPRYKVTKRGQDVALRCDPISGHVSLYWYRQALGQGPEFLTYFNYEAQQDKSGLPNDRFSAERPEGSISTLTIQRTEQRDSAMYRCASSHNPDSSYEQYFGPGTRLTVT.

This clonotype was seen only a few times. Written as DNA, the CDR3 is TGCGCCAGCAGTATGGGGCCTGAAGCTTTCTTT. It translates to CASSMGPEAFF. The J gene is TRBJ1-1, the V gene TRBV5-1; possibly TRBD1 for D (5 bases). The CDR3 has 11 amino acids. V was pared by 5 bases and J by 6 bases, with 8 bases between. Germline CDR1 and CDR2: SGHRS and YFSETQ.